This TCR beta chain comes out of a study of blood T cells in healthy people across ages. Using a J-beta primer mix together with a sample-barcoded 5' primer, a second PCR was run for roughly 6 to 11 cycles. One entry per CDR3 protein, called by TCRdb with MiXCR from the 5' RACE reads. The profile covers hundreds of thousands of distinct CDR3 sequences, with about 43% appearing a single time and 30% taken by the ten largest. Sequencing input: blood. The sequence was collected from a man older than 75 in good health.

The CDR3 loop is CASSFSGQRETQFF. DNA of the CDR3: TGTGCCAGCAGTTTTTCGGGACAGCGGGAGACCCAGTTCTTC. The gene calls are TRBV27 and TRBJ2-1, with D possibly being TRBD2 (8 bases). Germline CDR1 is MNHEY and CDR2 is SMNVEV (reference sequence). The CDR3 sequence is 14 residues long. V lost 3 bases and J 13 bases, leaving 19 bases between the germline ends.